Shown below are 21 T cell receptor beta chains from a single sample sequenced in a study of T cell responses to AZD1222 COVID-19 vaccine (dated by TCRdb to the early 2020s). In light of the paper, this sample's time point label describes: baseline before first vaccination. Library preparation employed the immunoSEQ multiplex PCR assay. TCRdb limited this immuneACCESS table to in-frame rearrangements with V and J called. A share of clones is missing; checked studies link under half to unresolved V genes, and the rest is unexplained. Across this sample there are under 70,000 clones, with approximately 80% seen only once. Less than 25% of the sample belongs to the ten largest clones. The sequencing used peripheral blood, collected on day 0 of AZD1222 vaccination. All receptors come from an adult in good health.

The rearrangement joins TRBV30 to TRBJ1-5; D is possibly TRBD1 (5 bases). The germline V gene encodes CDR1 GTSNPN and CDR2 SVGIG (reference sequence). V lost 2 bases, J lost 0 bases, and 8 bases lay in between. CDR3 size: 14 residues. The DNA for the CDR3 is TGTGCCTGGAGTCCGGGGGATAGCAATCAGCCCCAGCATTTT. It specifies CAWSPGDSNQPQHF.

The chain combines TRBV19 with TRBJ1-2; 8 bases match TRBD1. V was pared by 6 bases and J by 8 bases, with 8 bases of the junction left unmatched. The germline V gene has CDR1 LNHDA and CDR2 SQIVND (reference sequence). The CDR3 consists of 13 residues. CDR3 nucleotide sequence: TGTGCCAGTAGGGGGACAGGTCGTCGAGGCTACACCTTC. Protein: CASRGTGRRGYTF.

V usage is TRBV18 and J usage is TRBJ1-2, with a possible D match to TRBD1 (6 bases). The V gene's germline CDR1 is KGHSH and CDR2 LQKENI. The V and J ends lost 3 bases and 7 bases respectively, with 12 bases between them. The CDR3 totals 13 residues. In nucleotides, the CDR3 is TGTGCCAGCTCACCCCCAGGGGCGAGTGGCTACACCTTC. Its protein product is CASSPPGASGYTF.

The rearrangement links TRBV7-8 to TRBJ1-2, with D tentatively TRBD1 (5 bases). This CDR3 spans 15 amino acids. Trimming shortened V by 1 base and J by 8 bases, and 17 bases separated the two germline ends. Germline V CDR1 and CDR2: SGHVS, FQNEAQ. This chain's CDR3 is CASSLGVQDLGGYTF. In nucleotides, the CDR3 is TGTGCCAGCAGCTTAGGGGTACAGGACCTGGGGGGCTACACCTTC.

The V and J genes are TRBV7-3 and TRBJ1-4; D uncertain. The V and J ends lost 5 bases and 7 bases respectively, with 11 bases between them. The CDR3 has 13 amino acids. Germline CDR1 reads SGHTA; CDR2 reads FQGTGA. This CDR3 is CASSANLGEKLFF. For the CDR3, the DNA is TGTGCCAGCAGCGCCAATCTTGGTGAAAAACTGTTTTTT.

This chain links TRBV19 with TRBJ1-5, with 10 bases that match TRBD1. The CDR3 loop spans 15 amino acids. The J segment lost 5 bases and the V segment lost 7 bases, leaving 8 bases of the junction unmatched. Germline CDR1 and CDR2: LNHDA and SQIVND (reference sequence). The CDR3 DNA reads TGTGCCAGTACCTGGACAGGGGGTCATGATCAGCCCCAGCATTTT. It is translated as CASTWTGGHDQPQHF.

The gene calls are TRBV27 and TRBJ2-3; D is unresolved. Trimming shortened V by 2 bases and J by 2 bases, and 11 bases separated the two germline ends. The CDR3 has 15 residues. CDR1 is MNHEY and CDR2 is SMNVEV in the germline V gene (reference sequence). The CDR3 sequence: CASSLGLQNTDTQYF. Written as DNA, the CDR3 is TGTGCCAGCAGTTTAGGGCTACAAAACACAGATACGCAGTATTTT.

The chain couples TRBV7-2 to TRBJ1-5, with TRBD1 matching 8 bases. Germline V gene sequence: CDR1 SGHTA, CDR2 FQGNSA. CDR3 length equals 15 residues. The V segment lost 3 bases and the J segment 4 bases; nucleotides outside the gene matches: 5. CDR3 sequence: CASSLNRGANQPQHF. In nucleotides, the CDR3 is TGTGCCAGCAGCTTGAACAGGGGGGCAAATCAGCCCCAGCATTTT.

The rearrangement links TRBV20-1 to TRBJ1-1; D unclear. The CDR3 runs 11 residues. From germline, CDR1 is DFQATT and CDR2 SNEGSKA (reference sequence). CDR3 region: CMEAPGTEAFF. The CDR3 region has the DNA TGCATGGAAGCCCCGGGCACTGAAGCTTTCTTT.

V is TRBV6-6 and J is TRBJ1-6, with 7 bases identical to TRBD1. This CDR3 has 14 amino acids. Germline CDR1 MNHNY, CDR2 SVGAGI (reference sequence). The V gene end was trimmed by 6 bases and the J gene end by 7 bases; junction bases not matched to a gene: 6. CDR3 bases: TGTGCCAGCAGGGACTGGACAGGCAATTCACCCCTCCACTTT. Encoded protein: CASRDWTGNSPLHF.

The rearrangement links TRBV6-5 to TRBJ2-7, with 8 bases identical to TRBD1. After removal of 6 bases from V and 7 bases from J, the junction contained 11 bases not matched to a gene. The CDR3 length is 14 residues. Germline V gene sequence: CDR1 MNHEY, CDR2 SVGAGI. CDR3 residues: CASSYRTGSLEQYF. The CDR3 DNA is TGTGCCAGCAGCTACAGGACAGGGAGCTTGGAGCAGTACTTC.

This chain connects TRBV28 to TRBJ1-6; D is uncertain. Germline-derived CDR1 and CDR2 are MDHEN and SYDVKM. V was shortened by 3 bases and J by 7 bases, with 10 bases between the two germline ends. The CDR3 runs 14 residues. The CDR3 nucleotides read TGTGCCAGCAGTTTCGAGGAGATGAATTCACCCCTCCACTTT. Protein product: CASSFEEMNSPLHF.

The chain carries TRBV6-5 and TRBJ1-2, with D unresolved. CDR3 length equals 12 residues. In germline, CDR1 is MNHEY, CDR2 SVGAGI. The V end lost 10 bases, the J end lost 4 bases, and 13 bases lay between the germline ends. CDR3 nucleotide sequence: TGTGCCATCAACCCCGGGAGCTATGGCTACACCTTC. Its translation is CAINPGSYGYTF.

The chain recombines TRBV12-3 or TRBV12-4 with TRBJ1-1; D remains unclear. Trimming took 10 bases from V and 3 from J, leaving 12 bases between them. The CDR3 runs to 12 residues. The CDR3 reads CATKGPDTEAFF. The CDR3 nucleotides read TGTGCCACGAAGGGCCCGGACACTGAAGCTTTCTTT.

The chain carries TRBV4-3 and TRBJ2-3; D is undetermined. CDR1 LGHNA and CDR2 YSLEER come from the germline V gene. The CDR3 contains 12 residues. V lost 0 bases to trimming and J lost 6 bases, with 4 bases between them. The CDR3 loop reads CASSQDGDTQYF. For the CDR3, the DNA is TGCGCCAGCAGCCAAGATGGGGATACGCAGTATTTT.

The chain employs TRBV28 and TRBJ1-1; D may be TRBD1 (5 bases). V was pared by 4 bases and J by 8 bases, with 14 bases between. The CDR3 extends over 13 amino acids. CDR1 MDHEN and CDR2 SYDVKM come from the germline V gene. In DNA, the CDR3 is TGTGCCAGCAGTTCGGACATGTCATTCGAAGCTTTCTTT. It is translated as CASSSDMSFEAFF.

In this sample, this clone turned up a few times. The chain employs TRBV2 and TRBJ1-5; unclear D gene. The CDR3 spans 15 residues. With 1 base removed from V and 9 bases from J, the gap between germline ends came to 16 bases. Germline CDR1 reads SNHLY; CDR2 reads FYNNEI. The CDR3 nucleotides read TGTGCCAGCAGTGAAGAAGGTTCCTTCGTTCGGCCCCAGCATTTT. Residues: CASSEEGSFVRPQHF.

This rearrangement joins TRBV30 to TRBJ2-7; D may be TRBD2 (5 bases). Germline loops: CDR1 GTSNPN, CDR2 SVGIG (reference sequence). The CDR3 runs 15 residues. The V and J ends lost 6 bases and 0 bases respectively, with 18 bases between them. CDR3 nucleotides: TGTGCCTGTACTCTAGGGAGCCCTAGCTCCTACGAGCAGTACTTC. Translated, it gives CACTLGSPSSYEQYF.

The chain links TRBV7-2 to TRBJ2-7, with TRBD2 matching over 9 bases. The CDR3 runs 15 residues. Per the germline V gene, CDR1 is SGHTA and CDR2 is FQGNSA. The V and J ends lost 5 bases and 4 bases, in that order; junction bases with no gene match: 9. Here the CDR3 reads CASSTERGATYEQYF. CDR3 in DNA: TGTGCCAGCAGCACGGAGCGGGGGGCCACTTACGAGCAGTACTTC.

The gene calls are TRBV5-8 and TRBJ1-1; TRBD1 might be the D (6 bases). The CDR3 extends over 15 amino acids. The germline V gene encodes CDR1 SGHTS and CDR2 YDEGEE. Trimming shortened V by 3 bases and J by 1 base, and 13 bases separated the two germline ends. This CDR3 reads CASSYGGTQNTEAFF. As DNA, the CDR3 is TGTGCCAGCAGCTACGGGGGCACACAGAACACTGAAGCTTTCTTT.

V gene TRBV7-2 combines with J gene TRBJ1-2, with D tentatively TRBD1 (6 bases). The CDR3 has 14 amino acids. The ends were cut back, 5 bases at V and 4 bases at J, with 14 bases in the middle. The germline CDR1 and CDR2 sequences are SGHTA and FQGNSA. The CDR3 sequence: CASSTPGHIYGYTF. Written as DNA, the CDR3 is TGTGCCAGCAGCACCCCGGGACACATCTATGGCTACACCTTC.